These 27 T cell receptor beta chains were all obtained from the same sample, sequenced in a study of OX40 agonist ivuxolimab in advanced cancers. Using immunoSEQ multiplex PCR, the repertoire was profiled, and TCRdb retains in-frame clones only, with some absent. This sample yields 75,000 or so clones, of which 80% to 85% are seen a single time; 7.9% belongs to the top ten. Sequencing was performed on CD4+ or CD8+ T cells sorted from blood, taken in a trial of the OX40 agonist ivuxolimab. The receptors here all came from an adult with an advanced solid tumor such as melanoma, head and neck, liver or kidney cancer.

CDR3 residues: CASRDRGQNTEAFF. In DNA form, the CDR3 reads TGCGCCAGCAGGGACAGGGGGCAGAACACTGAAGCTTTCTTT. The V gene is TRBV5-1, the J gene TRBJ1-1, with TRBD1 matching over 11 bases. The germline V gene encodes CDR1 SGHRS and CDR2 YFSETQ. This CDR3 spans 14 amino acids. J lost 1 base, V lost 5 bases, and 1 base had no gene match.

The chain carries TRBV30 and TRBJ1-5; D remains unclear. The germline V gene has CDR1 GTSNPN and CDR2 SVGIG (reference sequence). V lost 5 bases, J lost 1 base, and 21 bases lay in between. The CDR3 is 17 residues long. The CDR3 nucleotides are TGTGCCTGGGACCCGGGCAGGCTGGGGATAAGCAATCAGCCCCAGCATTTT. Amino acids: CAWDPGRLGISNQPQHF. The full variable domain, its missing parts supplied by reference TRBV30 and TRBJ1-5, is SQTIHQWPATLVQPVGSPLSLECTVEGTSNPNLYWYRQAAGRGLQLLFYSVGIGQISSEVPQNLSASRPQDRQFILSSKKLLLSDSGFYLCAWDPGRLGISNQPQHFGDGTRLSIL.

CDR3 sequence reads: CASSFRTGGEAFF. Written as DNA, the CDR3 is TGTGCCAGCAGTTTTCGGACAGGGGGTGAAGCTTTCTTT. The rearrangement joins TRBV11-1 to TRBJ1-1; TRBD1 matches 10 bases. The length of the CDR3 is 13 residues. With 6 bases clipped from V and 7 bases from J, the junction kept 5 bases outside the gene matches. CDR1 is SGHAT and CDR2 is FQDESV in the germline V gene (reference sequence).

V and J are TRBV7-9 and TRBJ2-7; D is uncertain. This CDR3 region has 13 residues. The germline V gene has CDR1 SEHNR and CDR2 FQNEAQ (reference sequence). Trimming cost V 5 bases and J 2 bases, with 10 bases left between them. CDR3 in amino acids: CASSQDGTYEQYF. In nucleotides, the CDR3 is TGTGCCAGCAGCCAGGACGGAACCTACGAGCAGTACTTC.

CDR3 DNA sequence: TGTGCCAGCAGTCCCTGGCGGGAGCTTAGCACAGATACGCAGTATTTT. Encoded protein: CASSPWRELSTDTQYF. The chain links TRBV27 to TRBJ2-3; 7 nucleotides line up with TRBD2. This CDR3 has 16 residues. Germline V gene lookup returns CDR1 MNHEY and CDR2 SMNVEV (reference sequence). The V gene end was trimmed by 5 bases and the J gene end by 0 bases; junction bases not matched to a gene: 8.

The chain couples TRBV9 to TRBJ2-3; 8 nucleotides agree with TRBD1. The J segment lost 4 bases and the V segment lost 2 bases, leaving 6 bases of the junction unmatched. Looked up from germline, CDR1 is SGDLS and CDR2 is YYNGEE. This CDR3 is built from 15 residues. Here the CDR3 DNA reads TGTGCCAGCAGCGTCTCCAGGGGGCGCCCAGATACGCAGTATTTT. Translated: CASSVSRGRPDTQYF.

The V call is TRBV19, the J call TRBJ1-4; TRBD1 is a possible D gene (5 bases). Trimming left V 5 bases short and J 0 bases short, with 10 bases between. Germline CDR1 LNHDA, CDR2 SQIVND (reference sequence). There are 15 residues in the CDR3. The chain's CDR3 is CASSLGVATNEKLFF. DNA of the CDR3: TGTGCCAGTAGTTTGGGGGTTGCAACTAATGAAAAACTGTTTTTT.

Concerning this clone: Other DNA sequences in this sample translate to the same CDR3. The V and J genes are TRBV15 and TRBJ1-1; 8 nucleotides line up with TRBD1. CDR1 LNHNV and CDR2 YYDKDF come from the germline V gene (reference sequence). This CDR3 region has 14 residues. The J segment lost 10 bases and the V segment lost 0 bases, leaving 7 bases of the junction unmatched. CDR3 in DNA: TGTGCCACCAGCAGAGATACGGACAGGGTTGGAGCTTTCTTT. It encodes CATSRDTDRVGAFF. Full variable domain (outside the CDR3, taken from reference TRBV15 and TRBJ1-1): DAMVIQNPRYQVTQFGKPVTLSCSQTLNHNVMYWYQQKSSQAPKLLFHYYDKDFNNEADTPDNFQSRRPNTSFCFLDIRSPGLGDTAMYLCATSRDTDRVGAFFGQGTRLTVV.

This clone was counted a single time. The rearrangement uses TRBV28 and TRBJ1-1; TRBD1 matches 9 bases. The CDR3 has 13 residues. CDR1 is MDHEN and CDR2 is SYDVKM in the germline V gene. Germline trimming cut 6 bases from V and 7 bases from J; bases unmatched to any gene: 6. The CDR3 bases are TGTGCCAGCAGGCGGACAGGGGACCTTGAAGCTTTCTTT. This sequence encodes CASRRTGDLEAFF.

This rearrangement joins TRBV29-1 to TRBJ1-1; D call uncertain. Germline loops: CDR1 SQVTM, CDR2 ANQGSEA. The CDR3 is 18 amino acids. V was pared by 6 bases and J by 3 bases, with 29 bases between. CDR3 protein: CSVLRVMSLAPGDTEAFF. CDR3 in DNA: TGCAGCGTCCTAAGGGTCATGAGTCTCGCCCCCGGTGACACTGAAGCTTTCTTT.

This chain uses TRBV7-2 with TRBJ1-1; tentatively, D is TRBD1 (6 bases). The CDR3 spans 13 residues. V lost 5 bases and J 8 bases, leaving 15 bases between the germline ends. Germline values: CDR1 SGHTA, CDR2 FQGNSA. The CDR3 DNA sequence: TGTGCCAGCAGCCCGACAGCCGGGACAGAAGCTTTCTTT. Translating it yields CASSPTAGTEAFF.

This clone was detected a few times. The chain joins TRBV2 to TRBJ2-7; 7 bases fit TRBD2. Germline-derived CDR1 and CDR2 are SNHLY and FYNNEI. The junction had 4 bases not matched to a gene; V was cut back by 2 bases and J by 3 bases. There are 14 residues in the CDR3. CDR3 DNA: TGTGCCAGCAGTGAACTAGCGGAGCTCTACGAGCAGTACTTC. Its protein product is CASSELAELYEQYF.

The rearrangement uses TRBV11-2 and TRBJ2-1; 13 bases line up with TRBD2. The CDR3 covers 16 residues. The J segment lost 7 bases and the V segment lost 0 bases, leaving 3 bases of the junction unmatched. Germline loops: CDR1 SGHAT, CDR2 FQNNGV. The CDR3 loop reads CASSLEKGLAGNEQFF. The CDR3 DNA follows: TGTGCCAGCAGCTTAGAAAAGGGACTAGCGGGGAATGAGCAGTTCTTC.

The chain links TRBV5-6 to TRBJ2-7, with 8 bases identical to TRBD1. Germline V lookup: CDR1 SGHDT, CDR2 YYEEEE. The junction had 1 base not matched to a gene; V was cut back by 3 bases and J by 2 bases. This CDR3 comprises 13 residues. CDR3: CASSWDRTYEQYF. The CDR3 coding sequence is TGTGCCAGCAGCTGGGACAGGACCTACGAGCAGTACTTC.

The rearrangement uses TRBV7-6 and TRBJ2-1, with 7 positions matching TRBD1. With V trimmed by 4 bases and J by 5 bases, 8 bases remained unmatched. CDR3 length equals 15 residues. CDR1 and CDR2 from the germline V gene are SGHVS and FNYEAQ. CDR3 in DNA: TGTGCCAGCAGCTCACAGGGGAGAGAGGACAATGAGCAGTTCTTC. Residues: CASSSQGREDNEQFF.

The chain is built from TRBV7-2 and TRBJ2-7; D call uncertain. This CDR3 region has 13 residues. The V and J ends lost 8 bases and 0 bases respectively, with 11 bases between them. Germline V gene sequence: CDR1 SGHTA, CDR2 FQGNSA. The CDR3 is CASSGGPSYEQYF. In DNA, the CDR3 is TGTGCCAGCTCGGGCGGACCCTCCTACGAGCAGTACTTC.

This clone was detected only once. V is TRBV19 and J is TRBJ1-3; 9 bases agree with TRBD1. The junction had 10 bases not matched to a gene; V was cut back by 3 bases and J by 4 bases. The CDR3 loop spans 17 amino acids. Germline loops: CDR1 LNHDA, CDR2 SQIVND (reference sequence). This CDR3 reads CASSISSWTGEGNTIYF. The CDR3 coding sequence is TGTGCCAGTAGTATCTCTTCGTGGACAGGGGAAGGAAACACCATATATTTT. Based on the CDR3 plus reference TRBV19 and TRBJ1-3, the full variable domain is DGGITQSPKYLFRKEGQNVTLSCEQNLNHDAMYWYRQDPGQGLRLIYYSQIVNDFQKGDIAEGYSVSREKKESFPLTVTSAQKNPTAFYLCASSISSWTGEGNTIYFGEGSWLTVV.

The CDR3 spells CASSPDGSPDTQYF. CDR3 in DNA: TGTGCCAGCAGTCCCGATGGTTCCCCGGATACGCAGTATTTT. The chain couples TRBV27 to TRBJ2-3; D remains ambiguous. The germline CDR1 and CDR2 sequences are MNHEY and SMNVEV (reference sequence). The V gene lost 5 bases and the J gene lost 6 bases, with 15 bases spanning the gap. The CDR3 runs 14 residues.

A remark on this clone: The junction departs from germline at one end; a sequencing error may be responsible. The rearrangement uses TRBV2 and TRBJ1-4; no firm D call. Germline V gene lookup returns CDR1 SNHLY and CDR2 FYNNEI. CDR3 length: 14 residues. The CDR3 DNA follows: TGTGCCAGCAATGAAAGGGCAACTAATGAAAAACTGTTTTTT. Protein product: CASNERATNEKLFF.

This clone has a single count. The chain couples TRBV5-1 to TRBJ2-2; 7 nucleotides align to TRBD2. The CDR3 sequence is 15 residues long. J was trimmed by 3 bases and V by 1 base; bases with no gene match: 3. Germline V gives CDR1 SGHRS, CDR2 YFSETQ. Here the CDR3 reads CASSLMGGDTGELFF. For the CDR3, the DNA is TGCGCCAGCAGCTTGATGGGAGGGGACACCGGGGAGCTGTTTTTT.

The count of this clone is one. This chain uses TRBV7-2 with TRBJ1-6; 9 nucleotides match TRBD1. Germline values: CDR1 SGHTA, CDR2 FQGNSA. This CDR3 region has 15 residues. Germline trimming cut 5 bases from V and 6 bases from J; bases unmatched to any gene: 5. CDR3 bases: TGTGCCAGCAGCCTAGACAGGGGGACTAATTCACCCCTCCACTTT. Translation gives CASSLDRGTNSPLHF.

This chain links TRBV5-4 with TRBJ1-1; 7 nucleotides match TRBD1. Trimming removed 4 bases from V and 1 base from J; junction bases left unmatched: 4. The length of the CDR3 is 14 residues. CDR1 SGHNT and CDR2 YYREEE come from the germline V gene (reference sequence). CDR3 sequence: CASSHRTGNTEAFF. The CDR3 nucleotides are TGTGCCAGCAGCCACCGGACAGGGAACACTGAAGCTTTCTTT.

This clone has a single count. The V and J genes are TRBV11-1 and TRBJ1-2; D unresolved. V dropped 6 bases and J dropped 2 bases, with 10 bases sitting between them. CDR1 is SGHAT, CDR2 FQDESV, per germline (reference sequence). This CDR3 has 13 residues. CDR3 nucleotide sequence: TGTGCCAGCAGTTCTGACCGGAACTATGGCTACACCTTC. Its protein product is CASSSDRNYGYTF.

This chain connects TRBV5-1 to TRBJ1-4, with 9 nucleotides matching TRBD1. V was clipped by 4 bases and J by 7 bases; unmatched bases: 11. Germline V gene lookup returns CDR1 SGHRS and CDR2 YFSETQ. The CDR3 covers 16 residues. This chain's CDR3 is CASSRQKQGAGEKLFF. In DNA, the CDR3 is TGCGCCAGCAGCCGACAAAAACAGGGGGCAGGTGAAAAACTGTTTTTT.

This clone has only a few counts. The CDR3 region has the DNA TGTGCCAGCAGCCACCCAGGGGACTATGGCTACACCTTC. Its protein product is CASSHPGDYGYTF. The chain joins TRBV16 to TRBJ1-2, with a weak D call TRBD1 (6 bases). The CDR3 extends over 13 amino acids. The germline V gene has CDR1 KGHSY and CDR2 FQNENV. Trimming pared 3 bases from V and 3 bases from J, leaving 8 bases between. Supplemented by reference TRBV16 and TRBJ1-2, the full variable domain reads GEEVAQTPKHLVRGEGQKAKLYCAPIKGHSYVFWYQQVLKNEFKFLISFQNENVFDETGMPKERFSAKCLPNSPCSLEIQATKLEDSAVYFCASSHPGDYGYTFGSGTRLTVV.

A single count supports this clone. The CDR3 region is CSVEKGTGRYEQYF. DNA of the CDR3: TGCAGCGTTGAGAAGGGGACAGGCCGATACGAGCAGTACTTC. The gene calls are TRBV29-1 and TRBJ2-7; TRBD1 matches at 8 bases. After removal of 3 bases from V and 4 bases from J, the junction contained 8 bases not matched to a gene. The CDR3 runs to 14 residues. Looked up from germline, CDR1 is SQVTM and CDR2 is ANQGSEA.

This clone was counted a single time. The chain couples TRBV11-3 to TRBJ1-6; D is possibly TRBD1 (6 bases). CDR1 and CDR2 (germline): SGHNT, YENEEA. There are 14 residues in the CDR3. Trimming removed 4 bases at V and 14 bases at J, with 18 bases between. The CDR3: CASSSAFSDRTLHF. The CDR3 bases are TGTGCCAGCAGCTCAGCTTTTTCGGACAGAACCCTCCACTTT.